This T cell receptor beta chain was found in a study of blood T cell repertoires in COVID-19. For the study at large: The cDNA or gDNA used as material had been derived from T cells, B-cell-depleted T cells, or PBMCs.

Original methodology: Counts of nucleated cells, estimated from reference gene primer amplification, were obtained. Using immunoSEQ multiplex PCR, the repertoire was profiled, and TCRdb retains in-frame clones only, with some absent. V, J and clone size reflect that table, while D and trimming were determined from the DNA. The data contain some 300,000 clones, approximately 86% of them singletons. The sequenced sample consisted of peripheral blood. The clonotype comes from a man between 70 and 80 years old with acute or convalescent COVID-19.

CDR3 amino acids: CASSLGTGFTSTDTQYF. In DNA, the CDR3 is TGCGCCAGCAGCTTGGGGACAGGTTTTACTAGCACAGATACGCAGTATTTT. V and J are TRBV5-1 and TRBJ2-3; 7 bases match TRBD1. Looked up from germline, CDR1 is SGHRS and CDR2 is YFSETQ. J lost 0 bases, V lost 0 bases, and 7 bases had no gene match. This CDR3 is built from 17 residues.